The present T cell receptor (beta chain) was sequenced within a study of cytomegalovirus exposure and HLA in healthy donors. Germline CDR1 and CDR2: SGDLS and YYNGEE. The CDR3 totals 15 residues. J was trimmed by 2 bases and V by 7 bases; bases with no gene match: 7. General observations from the study: Most TCR sequences were uncommon, yet certain public TCRs appeared in many donors.

The protocol was immunoSEQ multiplex PCR, while the TCRdb copy is restricted to in-frame clones and leaves out a portion. Here the sample spans some 310,000 clones, 70% to 90% being singletons. On this clone itself: The antigen remains unidentified.

Sequenced material: PBMCs. The V call is TRBV9, the J call TRBJ2-3, with 10 bases that match TRBD1. This TCR was sampled from a man under 40 in good health and CMV-seronegative. CDR3 amino acids: CASARTGGPTDTQYF. CDR3 sequence (DNA): TGTGCCAGCGCCAGGACAGGGGGACCCACAGATACGCAGTATTTT.